The clone carrying this TCR beta chain showed up just a few times. The record originates from a study of blood T cell repertoires in COVID-19. Study at large: T cells, B-cell-depleted T cells, or PBMCs provided the cDNA or gDNA that served as material.

Trimming at V came to 5 bases and at J to 4 bases, leaving 7 bases not matched to a gene. CDR3 length equals 15 residues. The germline gives CDR1 SEHNR, CDR2 FQNEAQ (reference sequence). The age range of participants was about 18 to 89 years, with residence in about two dozen US areas. Cohorts were assigned according to the clinical history that participants reported. How the authors handled the data: Amplified reference gene primers provided the basis for estimating nucleated cell counts. Some clones are missing from TCRdb's copy, which holds only in-frame ones; the method was immunoSEQ multiplex PCR. That table furnishes V, J and clone size, whereas the DNA furnished D and trimming. Here the sample spans under 350,000 clones, 86% being singletons.

V usage is TRBV7-9 and J usage is TRBJ1-1; 10 bases align to TRBD1. The receptor's source is a woman under 30 who had recovered from COVID-19. What was sequenced was PBMCs or T cells enriched from blood (not recorded which). CDR3 in amino acids: CASSPRQGASTEAFF. The CDR3 nucleotides read TGTGCCAGCAGCCCAAGACAGGGGGCGAGCACTGAAGCTTTCTTT.